This T cell receptor beta chain was recovered during a study of blood T cell repertoires in COVID-19 (dated by TCRdb to 2020 to 2021). Some background on the complete study: The collaborator samples originated in the United States, Italy and Spain and spanned the acute and convalescent phases of COVID-19. Where available, HLA class I and class II types were taken from metadata supplied by the sample provider and were not determined by assay-based typing. The dataset comprised deeply sampled blood TCRbeta repertoires from subjects exposed to, actively infected with, or recovered from COVID-19. The prospective study material was composed of cDNA or gDNA derived from T cells, B-cell-depleted T cells, or PBMCs. Sample metadata almost always included a de-identified subject ID, COVID-19 status, age in years and sex. The repertoires were released in a freely available public database meant as a resource for research on the immune response to SARS-CoV-2. Samples were obtained from the ongoing ImmuneRACE study (first 160 participants) and from roughly 1,300 subjects provided by 6 global collaborators.

Of note for this clone: No cognate antigen has been identified for it. No clone much larger than this one lies a single base away; base qualities are absent.

TCRbeta CDR3 regions were amplified from genomic DNA using the immunoSEQ Assay, a bias-controlled multiplex PCR. As for how the authors treated the data: The number of nucleated cells in each sample was estimated from the amplification of reference gene primers within the assay. To quantify the absolute abundance of each unique TCRbeta CDR3 rearrangement, sequence reads were collapsed and filtered. For each sample, productive Simpson clonality was calculated by taking the square root of Simpson's diversity index across productive rearrangements. TCRdb mirrors the immuneACCESS table, restricted to in-frame sequences. Some clones are absent from its copies; in checked studies, under half trace to an unresolved V gene, and the reason for the others is unknown. The V and J calls and clone size come from that table; D and trimming were worked out from the DNA. The table for this sample lists a few hundred thousand clones; 80% to 95% of them were counted only once. 0.8% to 0.9% of the sample is taken by the ten largest.

From V the trimming removes 2 bases and from J it removes 2 bases, while the gene matches leave 2 bases of the junction unaccounted for. Spanning cysteine to phenylalanine, the CDR3 consists of 15 amino acids. This entry keeps only the CDR3 DNA: 45 bases, framed from base 1. The germline V gene supplies CDR1 SGHTA and CDR2 FQGNSA. The paper as a whole reports these results and caveats: The amount of clinical and demographic metadata varied by source and participant and was provided uncurated.

In the prospective study, participants were roughly 18 to 89 years old, resided in 24 geographic areas of the United States, and were enrolled through a virtual design. In the prospective study, cohorts were assigned on the basis of participant-reported clinical history obtained from a screening survey and a study questionnaire. Exposed participants had been in contact with someone with a PCR-confirmed or clinician-diagnosed COVID-19 case within 2 weeks of study entry. In the prospective study, mobile phlebotomists collected whole blood, serum and a nasopharyngeal or oropharyngeal swab from each participant. Additional blood draws and questionnaires over an approximately two-month period could optionally be provided by prospective study participants. Before DNA extraction, blood samples from the prospective study were shipped at room temperature or frozen.

Rearrangement joined TRBV7-2 to TRBJ2-3; 9 nucleotides in the junction match TRBD2. The clonotype was recovered from a woman aged 40 to 55 who had been exposed to COVID-19. Sequencing input: PBMCs or T cells enriched from blood (not recorded which). The CDR3 region has the sequence CASSLSGRSTDTQYF. The sequenced DNA: TGTGCCAGCAGCTTAAGCGGGAGGTCCACAGATACGCAGTATTTT.